This note documents a single T cell receptor (beta chain) sequence. Its antigen is still unknown. This specimen comes from a study of OX40 agonist ivuxolimab in advanced cancers. Looking at the study overall: Clinicians treated patients with ivuxolimab, an agonistic anti-OX40 (CD134) antibody.

The study, taken as a whole, reports: More expanded clones were found, on average, in CD8+ than in CD4+ T cells. Both CD4+ and CD8+ T cell populations in blood had undergone clonal expansion by week 6 at 0.1 to 3.0 mg/kg.

Clones were read by immunoSEQ multiplex PCR, and TCRdb kept only the in-frame ones, dropping some. The data show over 55,000 clones, 86% seen once. CDR1 is SNHLY and CDR2 is FYNNEI in the germline V gene. V gave up 2 bases and J gave up 7 bases; unmatched junction bases: 8. The CDR3 has 14 amino acids. The source is an adult with an advanced solid tumor such as melanoma, head and neck, liver or kidney cancer. Material: CD4+ or CD8+ T cells sorted from blood, obtained in a trial of the OX40 agonist ivuxolimab. J is TRBJ2-7 and V is TRBV2; 7 bases match TRBD1. The CDR3 bases are TGTGCCAGCAGTGAACTAGTGACAGGGAATGAGCAGTACTTC. This translates into CASSELVTGNEQYF. The full variable domain, its missing parts supplied by reference TRBV2 and TRBJ2-7, is EPEVTQTPSHQVTQMGQEVILRCVPISNHLYFYWYRQILGQKVEFLVSFYNNEISEKSEIFDDQFSVERPDGSNFTLKIRSTKLEDSAMYFCASSELVTGNEQYFGPGTRLTVT.